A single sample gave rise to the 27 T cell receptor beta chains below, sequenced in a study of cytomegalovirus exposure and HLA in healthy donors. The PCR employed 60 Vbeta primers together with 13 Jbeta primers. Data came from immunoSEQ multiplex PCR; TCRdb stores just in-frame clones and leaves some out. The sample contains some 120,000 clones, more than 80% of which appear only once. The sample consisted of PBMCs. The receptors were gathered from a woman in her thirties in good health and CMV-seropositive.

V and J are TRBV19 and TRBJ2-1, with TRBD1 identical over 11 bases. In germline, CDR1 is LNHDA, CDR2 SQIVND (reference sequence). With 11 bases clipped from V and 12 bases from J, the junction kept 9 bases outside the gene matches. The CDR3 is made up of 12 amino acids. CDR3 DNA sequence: TGTGCCTCGAGGGACAGGGGGAGTCGGCAGTTCTTC. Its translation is CASRDRGSRQFF.

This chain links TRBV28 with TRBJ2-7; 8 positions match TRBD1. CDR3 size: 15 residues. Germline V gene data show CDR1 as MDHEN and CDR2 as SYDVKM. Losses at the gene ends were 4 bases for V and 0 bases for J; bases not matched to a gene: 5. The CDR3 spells CASSWGRGPSYEQYF. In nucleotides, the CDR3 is TGTGCCAGCAGTTGGGGCAGGGGGCCCTCCTACGAGCAGTACTTC.

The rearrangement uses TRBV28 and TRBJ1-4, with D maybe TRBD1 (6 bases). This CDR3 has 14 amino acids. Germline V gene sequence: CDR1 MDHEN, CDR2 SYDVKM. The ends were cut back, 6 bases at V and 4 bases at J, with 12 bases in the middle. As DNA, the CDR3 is TGTGCCAGCAGCTCAGCACAGGGTAATGAAAAACTGTTTTTT. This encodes CASSSAQGNEKLFF.

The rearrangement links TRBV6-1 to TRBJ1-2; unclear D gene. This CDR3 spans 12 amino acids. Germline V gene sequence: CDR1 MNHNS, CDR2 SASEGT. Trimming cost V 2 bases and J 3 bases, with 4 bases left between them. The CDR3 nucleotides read TGTGCCAGCAGTGAACGGGACTATGGCTACACCTTC. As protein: CASSERDYGYTF.

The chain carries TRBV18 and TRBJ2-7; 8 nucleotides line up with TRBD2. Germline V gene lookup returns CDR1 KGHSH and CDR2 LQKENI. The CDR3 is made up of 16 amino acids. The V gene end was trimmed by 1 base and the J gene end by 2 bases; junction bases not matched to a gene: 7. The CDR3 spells CASSPQSTSGTYEQYF. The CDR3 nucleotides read TGTGCCAGCTCACCACAGAGCACTAGCGGCACCTACGAGCAGTACTTC. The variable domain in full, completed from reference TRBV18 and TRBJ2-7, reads NAGVMQNPRHLVRRRGQEARLRCSPMKGHSHVYWYRQLPEEGLKFMVYLQKENIIDESGMPKERFSAEFPKEGPSILRIQQVVRGDSAAYFCASSPQSTSGTYEQYFGPGTRLTVT.

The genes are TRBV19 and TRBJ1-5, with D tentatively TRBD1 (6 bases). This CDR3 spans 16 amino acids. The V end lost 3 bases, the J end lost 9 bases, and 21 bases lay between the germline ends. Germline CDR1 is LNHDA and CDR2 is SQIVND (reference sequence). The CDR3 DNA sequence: TGTGCCAGTAGTATTGCACAGGGACCCTTAATGGGGCCCCAGCATTTT. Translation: CASSIAQGPLMGPQHF.

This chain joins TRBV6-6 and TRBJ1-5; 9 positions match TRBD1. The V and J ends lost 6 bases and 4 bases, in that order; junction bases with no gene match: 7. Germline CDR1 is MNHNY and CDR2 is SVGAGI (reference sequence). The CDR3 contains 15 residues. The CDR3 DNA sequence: TGTGCCAGCAGCACCTGGGGACAGGGTAATCAGCCCCAGCATTTT. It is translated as CASSTWGQGNQPQHF.

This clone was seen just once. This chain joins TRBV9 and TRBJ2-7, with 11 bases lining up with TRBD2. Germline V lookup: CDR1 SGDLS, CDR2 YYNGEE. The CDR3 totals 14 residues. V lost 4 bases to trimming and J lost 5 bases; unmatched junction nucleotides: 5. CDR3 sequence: CASSPSGGSHEQYF. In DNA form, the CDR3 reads TGTGCCAGCAGCCCTAGCGGGGGGTCCCACGAGCAGTACTTC.

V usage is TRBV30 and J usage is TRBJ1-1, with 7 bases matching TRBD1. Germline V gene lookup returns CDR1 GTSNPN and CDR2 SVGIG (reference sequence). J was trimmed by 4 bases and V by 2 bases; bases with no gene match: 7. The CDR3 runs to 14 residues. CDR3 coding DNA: TGTGCCTGGAGTACAGGGGTGGAGAGCACTGAAGCTTTCTTT. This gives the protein CAWSTGVESTEAFF. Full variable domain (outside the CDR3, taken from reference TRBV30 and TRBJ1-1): SQTIHQWPATLVQPVGSPLSLECTVEGTSNPNLYWYRQAAGRGLQLLFYSVGIGQISSEVPQNLSASRPQDRQFILSSKKLLLSDSGFYLCAWSTGVESTEAFFGQGTRLTVV.

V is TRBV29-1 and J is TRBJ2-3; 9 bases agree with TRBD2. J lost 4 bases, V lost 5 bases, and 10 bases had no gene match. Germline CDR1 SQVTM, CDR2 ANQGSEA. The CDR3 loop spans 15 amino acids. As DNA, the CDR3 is TGCAGCGTTCTCGGGGTTAGCGGGAGCTCAGATACGCAGTATTTT. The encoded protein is CSVLGVSGSSDTQYF.

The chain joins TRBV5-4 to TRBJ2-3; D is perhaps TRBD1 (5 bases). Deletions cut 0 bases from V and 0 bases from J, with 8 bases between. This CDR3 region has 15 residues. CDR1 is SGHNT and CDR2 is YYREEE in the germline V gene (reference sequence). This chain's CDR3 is CASSLGQGSTDTQYF. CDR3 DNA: TGTGCCAGCAGCTTGGGGCAGGGTAGCACAGATACGCAGTATTTT.

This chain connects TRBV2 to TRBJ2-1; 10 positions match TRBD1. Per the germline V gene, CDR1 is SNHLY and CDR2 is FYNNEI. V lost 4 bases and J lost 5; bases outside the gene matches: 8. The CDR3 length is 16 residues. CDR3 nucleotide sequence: TGTGCCAGCAGTGTGGGGGACAGGGGTATGAACAATGAGCAGTTCTTC. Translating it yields CASSVGDRGMNNEQFF. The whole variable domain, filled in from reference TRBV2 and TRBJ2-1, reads EPEVTQTPSHQVTQMGQEVILRCVPISNHLYFYWYRQILGQKVEFLVSFYNNEISEKSEIFDDQFSVERPDGSNFTLKIRSTKLEDSAMYFCASSVGDRGMNNEQFFGPGTRLTVL.

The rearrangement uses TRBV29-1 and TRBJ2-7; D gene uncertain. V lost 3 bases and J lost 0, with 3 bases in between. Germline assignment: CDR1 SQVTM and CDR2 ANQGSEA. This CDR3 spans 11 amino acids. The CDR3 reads CSVDNSYEQYF. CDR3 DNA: TGCAGCGTTGACAACTCCTACGAGCAGTACTTC.

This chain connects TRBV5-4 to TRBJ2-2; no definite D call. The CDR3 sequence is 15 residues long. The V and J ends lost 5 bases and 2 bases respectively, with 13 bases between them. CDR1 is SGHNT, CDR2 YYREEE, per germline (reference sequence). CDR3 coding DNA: TGTGCCAGCAGTTTTTACCAGGTTAACACCGGGGAGCTGTTTTTT. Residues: CASSFYQVNTGELFF.

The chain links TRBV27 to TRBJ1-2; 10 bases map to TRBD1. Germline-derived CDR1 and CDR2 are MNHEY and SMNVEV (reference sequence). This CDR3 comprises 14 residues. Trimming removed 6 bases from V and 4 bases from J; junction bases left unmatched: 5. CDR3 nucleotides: TGTGCCAGCAGGCCGACAGGGGGCGTCTATGGCTACACCTTC. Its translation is CASRPTGGVYGYTF.

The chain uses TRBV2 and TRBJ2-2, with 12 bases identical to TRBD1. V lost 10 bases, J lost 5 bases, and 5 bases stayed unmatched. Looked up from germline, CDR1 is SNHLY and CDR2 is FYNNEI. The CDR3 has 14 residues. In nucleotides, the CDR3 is TGTGCCACCACGGGACAGGGGGCAACCGGGGAGCTGTTTTTT. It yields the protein CATTGQGATGELFF.

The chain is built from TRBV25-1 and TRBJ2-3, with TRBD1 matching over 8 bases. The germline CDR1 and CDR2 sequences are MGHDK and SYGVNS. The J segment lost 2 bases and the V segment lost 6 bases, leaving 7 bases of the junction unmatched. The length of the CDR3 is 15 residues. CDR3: CASSAGQVNTDTQYF. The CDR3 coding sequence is TGTGCCAGCAGCGCGGGACAGGTAAACACAGATACGCAGTATTTT. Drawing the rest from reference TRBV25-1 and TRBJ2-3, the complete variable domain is EADIYQTPRYLVIGTGKKITLECSQTMGHDKMYWYQQDPGMELHLIHYSYGVNSTEKGDLSSESTVSRIRTEHFPLTLESARPSHTSQYLCASSAGQVNTDTQYFGPGTRLTVL.

CDR3 coding DNA: TGTGCCAGCAGCCGAGGGCCAGGCGGGGACACTGAAGCTTTCTTT. It encodes CASSRGPGGDTEAFF. The chain uses TRBV11-2 and TRBJ1-1; D gene ambiguous. Deletions cut 5 bases from V and 3 bases from J, with 16 bases between. CDR3 size: 15 residues. Looked up from germline, CDR1 is SGHAT and CDR2 is FQNNGV.

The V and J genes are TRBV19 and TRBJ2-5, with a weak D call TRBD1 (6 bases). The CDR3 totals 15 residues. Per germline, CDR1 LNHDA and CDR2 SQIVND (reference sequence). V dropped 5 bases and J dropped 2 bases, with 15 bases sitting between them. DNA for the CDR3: TGTGCCAGTAGTCTTCCAGGGGCGATTCAAGAGACCCAGTACTTC. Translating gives CASSLPGAIQETQYF.

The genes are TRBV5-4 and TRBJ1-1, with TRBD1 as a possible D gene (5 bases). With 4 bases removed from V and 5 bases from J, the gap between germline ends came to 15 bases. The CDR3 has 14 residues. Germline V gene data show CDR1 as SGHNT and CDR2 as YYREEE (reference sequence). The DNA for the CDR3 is TGTGCCAGCAGCACTTATGGACGGGGGACTGAAGCTTTCTTT. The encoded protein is CASSTYGRGTEAFF.

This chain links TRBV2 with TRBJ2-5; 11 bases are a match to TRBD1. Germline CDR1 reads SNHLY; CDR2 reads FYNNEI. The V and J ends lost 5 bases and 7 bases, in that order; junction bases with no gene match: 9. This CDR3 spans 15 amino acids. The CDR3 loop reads CASSRTGTGGGTQYF. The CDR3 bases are TGTGCCAGCAGTCGAACCGGGACAGGGGGGGGGACCCAGTACTTC.

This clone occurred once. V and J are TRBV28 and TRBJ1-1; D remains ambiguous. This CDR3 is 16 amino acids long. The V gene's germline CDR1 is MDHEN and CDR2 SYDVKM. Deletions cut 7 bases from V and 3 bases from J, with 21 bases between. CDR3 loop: CASTVAGGRADTEAFF. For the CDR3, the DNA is TGTGCCAGCACCGTGGCGGGCGGACGAGCTGACACTGAAGCTTTCTTT.

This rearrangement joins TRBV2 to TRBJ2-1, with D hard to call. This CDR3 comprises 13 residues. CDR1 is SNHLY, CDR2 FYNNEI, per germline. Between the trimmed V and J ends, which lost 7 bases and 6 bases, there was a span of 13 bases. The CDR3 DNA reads TGTGCCAGCAAGCTCGAGAGCCCCAATGAGCAGTTCTTC. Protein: CASKLESPNEQFF.

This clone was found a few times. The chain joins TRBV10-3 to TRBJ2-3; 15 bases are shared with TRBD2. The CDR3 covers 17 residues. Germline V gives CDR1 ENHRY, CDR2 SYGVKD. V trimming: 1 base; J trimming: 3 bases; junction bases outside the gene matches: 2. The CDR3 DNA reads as TGTGCCATCAGTGAGTGGACTAGCGGGGGGGCAACAGATACGCAGTATTTT. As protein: CAISEWTSGGATDTQYF.

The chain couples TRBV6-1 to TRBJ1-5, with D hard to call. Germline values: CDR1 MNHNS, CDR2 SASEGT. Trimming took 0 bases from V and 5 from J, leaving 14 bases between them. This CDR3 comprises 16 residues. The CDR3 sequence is CASSEAGLISYQPQHF. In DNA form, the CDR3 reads TGTGCCAGCAGTGAAGCAGGACTAATATCGTATCAGCCCCAGCATTTT.

CDR3 region: CASRTGVTPIYEQYF. CDR3 nucleotides: TGTGCCAGCAGGACAGGCGTCACACCTATTTACGAGCAGTACTTC. The rearrangement links TRBV6-1 to TRBJ2-7, with a weak D call TRBD1 (6 bases). V was clipped by 6 bases and J by 4 bases, with 19 bases between them. Germline loops: CDR1 MNHNS, CDR2 SASEGT. The CDR3 spans 15 residues.

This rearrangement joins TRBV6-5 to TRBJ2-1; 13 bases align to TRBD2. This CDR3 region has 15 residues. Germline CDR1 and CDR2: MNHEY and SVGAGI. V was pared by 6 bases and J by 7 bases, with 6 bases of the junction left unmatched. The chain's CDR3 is CASSLGTSGVNEQFF. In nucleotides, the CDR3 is TGTGCCAGCAGCTTAGGGACTAGCGGGGTAAATGAGCAGTTCTTC.